The 12 T cell receptor beta chains in this list originate from one sample, sequenced in a study of vaccination effects on CD4 cells after COVID-19. Before sequencing took place, the ViraFEST assay used viral peptide pools to expand antigen-specific CD4+ T cells. Having been cultured for 10 days, the cells underwent CD4+ T cell isolation. According to the study, vaccine recipients showed no prior SARS-CoV-2 infection and negative nucleocapsid antibodies. Produced via immunoSEQ multiplex PCR; TCRdb's table is partial and in-frame only. The table includes around 36,000 clones, around 67% detected once. The antigens these receptors bind are not known. The specimen was CD4+ T cells from PBMCs cultured with SARS-CoV-2 spike peptides, collected before COVID-19 vaccination. The receptors shown here come from a human donor who received a COVID-19 vaccine.

This clone came up a few times. This chain links TRBV3-1 (or the pseudogene TRBV3-2) with TRBJ1-5; D not certain. Germline V gives CDR1 LGHDT, CDR2 YNNKEL (reference sequence). V shed 1 base and J shed 7 bases, with 11 bases lying between them. The CDR3 length is 14 residues. CDR3 sequence reads: CASSQASSGQPQHF. In DNA, the CDR3 is TGTGCCAGCAGCCAAGCGAGCTCTGGGCAGCCCCAGCATTTT.

The chain links TRBV28 to TRBJ1-1; tentative D call: TRBD1 (6 bases). Germline V gene data show CDR1 as MDHEN and CDR2 as SYDVKM. The length of the CDR3 is 16 residues. V dropped 3 bases and J dropped 6 bases, with 20 bases sitting between them. The CDR3 DNA sequence: TGTGCCAGCAGTTTGTACCGGGGACAAGTTTCTGCTGAAGCTTTCTTT. It codes for CASSLYRGQVSAEAFF.

The gene calls are TRBV7-9 and TRBJ1-1, with a tentative D call TRBD1 (5 bases). V was clipped by 0 bases and J by 5 bases, with 10 bases between them. The CDR3 consists of 14 residues. From germline, CDR1 is SEHNR and CDR2 FQNEAQ (reference sequence). In DNA form, the CDR3 reads TGTGCCAGCAGCTTAGCCGCGGGGGGAACTGAAGCTTTCTTT. This encodes CASSLAAGGTEAFF.

This chain links TRBV23-1 with TRBJ1-1; D might be TRBD1 (5 bases). TRBV23-1 is labeled an ORF, and its function is uncertain. CDR3 length: 15 amino acids. Between the trimmed V and J ends, which lost 1 base and 0 bases, there was a span of 9 bases. The CDR3 coding sequence is TGCGCCAGCAGTCAATTGGGGACGGTGAACACTGAAGCTTTCTTT. Amino acids: CASSQLGTVNTEAFF.

V and J are TRBV10-3 and TRBJ1-3; D possibly corresponds to TRBD1 (5 bases). The CDR3 is 14 residues long. The V end was cut by 6 bases, the J end by 3 bases, with 12 bases between. Germline CDR1 and CDR2: ENHRY and SYGVKD. In nucleotides, the CDR3 is TGTGCCATCAGGTCGGGGCTAGGTGGAAACACCATATATTTT. Translation gives CAIRSGLGGNTIYF.

V gene TRBV7-2 combines with J gene TRBJ2-5; TRBD2 is a possible D gene (5 bases). The CDR3 is made up of 15 amino acids. The V end lost 1 base, the J end lost 8 bases, and 17 bases lay between the germline ends. Looked up from germline, CDR1 is SGHTA and CDR2 is FQGNSA. The CDR3 protein is CASSLGVAEGRTQYF. CDR3 nucleotides: TGTGCCAGCAGCTTAGGGGTGGCAGAGGGTAGAACCCAGTACTTC.

This clone appeared a few times. This chain uses TRBV2 with TRBJ2-2; 9 positions match TRBD1. In germline, CDR1 is SNHLY, CDR2 FYNNEI. The CDR3 is 15 amino acids. Trimming removed 3 bases from V and 4 bases from J; junction bases left unmatched: 3. The CDR3 is CASSELDRGTGELFF. The CDR3 DNA follows: TGTGCCAGCAGTGAGCTGGACAGGGGCACCGGGGAGCTGTTTTTT. The variable domain in full, with the rest retrieved from reference TRBV2 and TRBJ2-2, is EPEVTQTPSHQVTQMGQEVILRCVPISNHLYFYWYRQILGQKVEFLVSFYNNEISEKSEIFDDQFSVERPDGSNFTLKIRSTKLEDSAMYFCASSELDRGTGELFFGEGSRLTVL.

The rearrangement uses TRBV15 and TRBJ1-3, with TRBD1 as a possible D gene (5 bases). The CDR3 has 15 residues. V was trimmed by 6 bases and J by 4 bases, leaving 16 bases between them. CDR1 is LNHNV and CDR2 is YYDKDF in the germline V gene (reference sequence). CDR3 residues: CATSPVRGSGNTIYF. CDR3 bases: TGTGCCACCAGTCCCGTTCGGGGGTCAGGAAACACCATATATTTT.

The chain links TRBV7-8 to TRBJ2-2; D gene ambiguous. CDR1 SGHVS and CDR2 FQNEAQ come from the germline V gene. The CDR3 covers 15 residues. Trimming pared 3 bases from V and 5 bases from J, leaving 13 bases between. The CDR3 region is CASSFHPSLTGELFF. The DNA for the CDR3 is TGTGCCAGCAGCTTCCACCCAAGCTTAACCGGGGAGCTGTTTTTT.

This chain connects TRBV6-4 to TRBJ2-1, with 7 positions matching TRBD2. The CDR3 runs 16 residues. Trimming removed 0 bases from V and 6 bases from J; junction bases left unmatched: 8. Germline V gene lookup returns CDR1 MRHNA and CDR2 SNTAGT. The CDR3 bases are TGTGCCAGCAGTGACTCGGCGGGAGAAGGATCCAATGAGCAGTTCTTC. Translating it yields CASSDSAGEGSNEQFF.

The chain couples TRBV19 to TRBJ1-2; perhaps TRBD1 as D (5 bases). V was trimmed by 1 base and J by 6 bases, leaving 9 bases between them. The CDR3 runs 13 residues. CDR1 and CDR2 (germline): LNHDA, SQIVND (reference sequence). CDR3 residues: CASSIARANGYTF. DNA of the CDR3: TGTGCCAGTAGTATAGCCAGGGCAAATGGCTACACCTTC.

The rearrangement links TRBV21-1 to TRBJ2-5; the tabulated D call, TRBD2, remains unverified against the DNA. TRBV21-1 is marked as a pseudogene. The CDR3 contains 15 residues. The CDR3 bases are TGTGCCAGCAGCAAAGAAGGTAGGAAGAGGGAGACCCAGTACTTC. This encodes CASSKEGRKRETQYF.